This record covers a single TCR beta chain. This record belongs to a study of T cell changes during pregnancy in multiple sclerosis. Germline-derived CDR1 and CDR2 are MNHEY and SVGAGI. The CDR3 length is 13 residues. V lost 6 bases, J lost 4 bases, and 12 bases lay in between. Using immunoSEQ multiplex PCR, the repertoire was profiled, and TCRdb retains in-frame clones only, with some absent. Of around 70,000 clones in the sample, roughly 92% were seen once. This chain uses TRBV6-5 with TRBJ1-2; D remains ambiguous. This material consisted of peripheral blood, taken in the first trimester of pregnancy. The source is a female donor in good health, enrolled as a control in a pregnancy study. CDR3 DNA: TGTGCCAGCAGCCAACCGGGAACCTATGGCTACACCTTC. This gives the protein CASSQPGTYGYTF.